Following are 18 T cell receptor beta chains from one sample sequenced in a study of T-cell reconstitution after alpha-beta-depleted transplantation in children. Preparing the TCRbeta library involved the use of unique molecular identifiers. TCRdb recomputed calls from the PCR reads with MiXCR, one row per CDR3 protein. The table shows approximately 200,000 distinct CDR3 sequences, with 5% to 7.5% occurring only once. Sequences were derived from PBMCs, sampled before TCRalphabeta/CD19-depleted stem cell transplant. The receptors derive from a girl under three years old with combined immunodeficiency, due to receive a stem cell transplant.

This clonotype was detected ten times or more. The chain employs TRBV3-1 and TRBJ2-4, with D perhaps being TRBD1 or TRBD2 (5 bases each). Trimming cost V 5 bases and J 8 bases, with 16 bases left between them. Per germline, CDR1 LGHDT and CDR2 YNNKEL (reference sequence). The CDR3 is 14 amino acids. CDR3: CASSSGAWMDIQYF. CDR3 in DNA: TGTGCCAGCAGCTCCGGGGCCTGGATGGACATTCAGTACTTC.

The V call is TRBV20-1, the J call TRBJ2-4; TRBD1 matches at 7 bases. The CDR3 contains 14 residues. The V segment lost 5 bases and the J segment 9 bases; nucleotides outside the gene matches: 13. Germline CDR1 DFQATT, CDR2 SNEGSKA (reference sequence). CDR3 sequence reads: CSAPERGPSGIQYF. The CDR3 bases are TGCAGTGCTCCGGAGAGGGGGCCCAGCGGCATTCAGTACTTC.

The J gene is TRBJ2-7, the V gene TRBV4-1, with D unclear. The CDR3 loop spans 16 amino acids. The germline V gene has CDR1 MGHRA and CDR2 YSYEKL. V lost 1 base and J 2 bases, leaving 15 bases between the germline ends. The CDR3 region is CASSQAPIATPYEQYF. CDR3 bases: TGCGCCAGCAGCCAAGCCCCTATTGCGACCCCCTACGAGCAGTACTTC.

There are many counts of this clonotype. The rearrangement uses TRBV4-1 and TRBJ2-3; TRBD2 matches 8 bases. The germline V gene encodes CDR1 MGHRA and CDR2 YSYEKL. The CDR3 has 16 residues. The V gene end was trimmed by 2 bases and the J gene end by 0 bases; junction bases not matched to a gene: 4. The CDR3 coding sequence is TGCGCCAGCAGCCAACGCCGACTAGCGAGCACAGATACGCAGTATTTT. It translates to CASSQRRLASTDTQYF.

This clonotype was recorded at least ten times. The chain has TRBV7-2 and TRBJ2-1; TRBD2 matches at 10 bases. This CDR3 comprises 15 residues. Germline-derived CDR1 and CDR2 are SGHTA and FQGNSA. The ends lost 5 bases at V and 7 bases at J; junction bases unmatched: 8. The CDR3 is CASSPPGLAPNEQFF. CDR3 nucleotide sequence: TGTGCCAGCAGCCCTCCGGGACTAGCGCCGAATGAGCAGTTCTTC.

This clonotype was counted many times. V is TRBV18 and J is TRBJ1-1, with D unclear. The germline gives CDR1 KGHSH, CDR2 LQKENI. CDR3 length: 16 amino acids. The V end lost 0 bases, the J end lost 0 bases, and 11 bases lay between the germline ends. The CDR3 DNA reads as TGTGCCAGCTCACCACCGGGTACCAGACTGAACACTGAAGCTTTCTTT. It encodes CASSPPGTRLNTEAFF.

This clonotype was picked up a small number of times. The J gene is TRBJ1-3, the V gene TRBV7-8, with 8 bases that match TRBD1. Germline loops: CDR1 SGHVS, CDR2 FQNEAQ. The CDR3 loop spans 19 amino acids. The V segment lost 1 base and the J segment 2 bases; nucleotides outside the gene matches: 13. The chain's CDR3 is CASSLVHYAGGAAGNTIYF. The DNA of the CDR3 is TGTGCCAGCAGCTTAGTCCACTACGCAGGGGGCGCGGCTGGAAACACCATATATTTT. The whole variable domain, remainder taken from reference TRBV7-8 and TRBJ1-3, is GAGVSQSPRYKVAKRGQDVALRCDPISGHVSLFWYQQALGQGPEFLTYFQNEAQLDKSGLPSDRFFAERPEGSVSTLKIQRTQQEDSAVYLCASSLVHYAGGAAGNTIYFGEGSWLTVV.

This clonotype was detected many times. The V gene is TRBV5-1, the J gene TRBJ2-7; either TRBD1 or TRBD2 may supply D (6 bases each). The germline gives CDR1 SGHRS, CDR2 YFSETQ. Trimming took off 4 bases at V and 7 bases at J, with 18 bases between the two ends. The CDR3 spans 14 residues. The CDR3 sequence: CASSTGWGAQEQYF. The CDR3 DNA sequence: TGCGCCAGCAGCACCGGATGGGGGGCGCAGGAGCAGTACTTC.

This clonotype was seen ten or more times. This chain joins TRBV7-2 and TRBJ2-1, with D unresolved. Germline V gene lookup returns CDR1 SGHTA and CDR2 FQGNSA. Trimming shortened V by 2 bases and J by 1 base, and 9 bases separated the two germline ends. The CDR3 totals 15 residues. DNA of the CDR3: TGTGCCAGCAGCTTACAAGGGTTTTCCTACAATGAGCAGTTCTTC. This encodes CASSLQGFSYNEQFF.

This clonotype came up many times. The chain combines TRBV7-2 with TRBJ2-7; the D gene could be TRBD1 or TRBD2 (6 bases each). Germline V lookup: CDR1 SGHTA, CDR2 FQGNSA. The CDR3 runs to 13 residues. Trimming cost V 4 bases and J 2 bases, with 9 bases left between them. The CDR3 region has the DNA TGTGCCAGCAGCTCCCGGGGGCCCTACGAGCAGTACTTC. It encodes CASSSRGPYEQYF.

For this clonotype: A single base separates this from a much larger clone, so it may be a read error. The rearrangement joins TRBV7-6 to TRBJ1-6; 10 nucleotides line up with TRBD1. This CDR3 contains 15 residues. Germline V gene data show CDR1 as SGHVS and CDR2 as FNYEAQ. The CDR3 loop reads CARSLATGGGSPLHF. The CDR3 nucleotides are TGTGCCAGAAGCTTGGCGACAGGGGGCGGTTCACCCCTCCACTTT.

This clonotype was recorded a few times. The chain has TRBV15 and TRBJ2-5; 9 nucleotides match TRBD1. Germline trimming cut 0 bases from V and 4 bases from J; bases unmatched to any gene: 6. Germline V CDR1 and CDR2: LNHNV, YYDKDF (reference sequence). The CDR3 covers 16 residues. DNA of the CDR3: TGTGCCACCAGCAGAGATCACAGGGGGCCGGGAGAGACCCAGTACTTC. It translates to CATSRDHRGPGETQYF.

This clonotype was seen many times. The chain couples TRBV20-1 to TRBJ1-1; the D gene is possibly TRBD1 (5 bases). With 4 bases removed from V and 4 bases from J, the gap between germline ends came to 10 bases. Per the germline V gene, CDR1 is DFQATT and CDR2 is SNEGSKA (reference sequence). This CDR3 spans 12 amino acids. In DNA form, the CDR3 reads TGCAGTGCTAACCCGGGGGGCACTGAAGCTTTCTTT. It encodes CSANPGGTEAFF.

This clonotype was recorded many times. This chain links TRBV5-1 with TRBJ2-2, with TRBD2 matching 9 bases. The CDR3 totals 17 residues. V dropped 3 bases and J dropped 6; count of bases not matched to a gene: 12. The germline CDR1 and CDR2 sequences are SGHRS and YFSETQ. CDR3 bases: TGCGCCAGCAGCTCGTTTTTAGCGGGAGACCCCGCCGGGGAGCTGTTTTTT. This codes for CASSSFLAGDPAGELFF.

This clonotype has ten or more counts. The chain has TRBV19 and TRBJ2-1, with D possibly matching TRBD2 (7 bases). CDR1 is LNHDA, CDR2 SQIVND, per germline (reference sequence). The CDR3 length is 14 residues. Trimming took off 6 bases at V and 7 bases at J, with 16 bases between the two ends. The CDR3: CASRPGRDTNEQFF. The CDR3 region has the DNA TGTGCCAGTAGGCCAGGGAGGGACACAAATGAGCAGTTCTTC. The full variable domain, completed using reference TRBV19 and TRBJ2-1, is DGGITQSPKYLFRKEGQNVTLSCEQNLNHDAMYWYRQDPGQGLRLIYYSQIVNDFQKGDIAEGYSVSREKKESFPLTVTSAQKNPTAFYLCASRPGRDTNEQFFGPGTRLTVL.

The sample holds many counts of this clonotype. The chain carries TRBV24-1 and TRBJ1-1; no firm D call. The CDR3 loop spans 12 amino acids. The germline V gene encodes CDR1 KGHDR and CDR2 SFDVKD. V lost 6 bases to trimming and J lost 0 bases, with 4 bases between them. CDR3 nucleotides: TGTGCCACCAGTAGTATGAACACTGAAGCTTTCTTT. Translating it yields CATSSMNTEAFF.

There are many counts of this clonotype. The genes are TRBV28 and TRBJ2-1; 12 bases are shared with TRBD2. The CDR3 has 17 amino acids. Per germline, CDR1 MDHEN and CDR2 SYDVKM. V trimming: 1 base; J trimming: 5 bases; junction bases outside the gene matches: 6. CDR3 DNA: TGTGCCAGCAGTTTATCCTACCGGACTAGCGGGAACAATGAGCAGTTCTTC. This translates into CASSLSYRTSGNNEQFF.

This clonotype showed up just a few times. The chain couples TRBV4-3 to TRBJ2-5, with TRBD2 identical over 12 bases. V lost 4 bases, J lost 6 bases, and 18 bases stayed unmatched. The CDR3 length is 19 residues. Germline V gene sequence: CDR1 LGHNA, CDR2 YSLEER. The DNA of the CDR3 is TGCGCCAGCAGCCCTCGGCAAAACCCTGGGACTAGCGGGCGGCAGACCCAGTACTTC. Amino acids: CASSPRQNPGTSGRQTQYF.